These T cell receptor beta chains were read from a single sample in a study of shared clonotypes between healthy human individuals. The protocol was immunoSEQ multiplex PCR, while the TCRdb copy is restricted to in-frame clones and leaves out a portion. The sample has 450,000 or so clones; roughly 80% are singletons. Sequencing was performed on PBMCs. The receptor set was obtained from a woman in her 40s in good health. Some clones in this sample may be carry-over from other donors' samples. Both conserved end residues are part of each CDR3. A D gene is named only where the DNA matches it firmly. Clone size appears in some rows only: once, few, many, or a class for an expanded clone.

DNA: TGTGCCAGCAGTGGGCAGGGGAACACCGGGGAGCTGTTTTTT
CDR3: CASSGQGNTGELFF
D: -
size: -
J: TRBJ2-2
V: TRBV6-4

DNA: TGCGCCAGCAGCCAAGATAGGACCGGGGAGCTGTTTTTT
CDR3: CASSQDRTGELFF
D: -
size: -
J: TRBJ2-2
V: TRBV4-3

DNA: TGTGCCAGCAGCCCACCGGGACAGCCCCGGCGGGGCTACACCTTC
CDR3: CASSPPGQPRRGYTF
D: TRBD1
size: -
J: TRBJ1-2
V: TRBV5-4

DNA: TGTGCCAGTAGTATAGGGTTTGGTTACACTGAAGCTTTCTTT
CDR3: CASSIGFGYTEAFF
D: -
size: -
J: TRBJ1-1
V: TRBV19

DNA: TGTGCCAGCCGAGGGGACGGTAAACTAGCCGCGAACTTC
CDR3: CASRGDGKLAANF
D: -
size: -
J: TRBJ2-7
V: TRBV28

DNA: TGTGCCAGCAGCGCCGACGGGGGTCTCTACGAGCAGTACTTC
CDR3: CASSADGGLYEQYF
D: -
size: -
J: TRBJ2-7
V: TRBV9

DNA: TGCGCCAGCAGTTTTGACAGGGGAAGTTACAATGAGCAGTTCTTC
CDR3: CASSFDRGSYNEQFF
D: TRBD1
size: -
J: TRBJ2-1
V: TRBV5-1

DNA: TGTGCCAGCAGCCTGACGGGCGGGGAGCTGTTTTTT
CDR3: CASSLTGGELFF
D: -
size: -
J: TRBJ2-2
V: TRBV5-4

DNA: TGTGCCAGCAGCTTATCGGGAGGGCCGGATGAGCAGTACTTC
CDR3: CASSLSGGPDEQYF
D: TRBD2
size: few
J: TRBJ2-7
V: TRBV7-3

DNA: TGTGCCAGCAGCGTGGGACCTTCGTGGGTAGATACGCAGTATTTT
CDR3: CASSVGPSWVDTQYF
D: -
size: -
J: TRBJ2-3
V: TRBV9